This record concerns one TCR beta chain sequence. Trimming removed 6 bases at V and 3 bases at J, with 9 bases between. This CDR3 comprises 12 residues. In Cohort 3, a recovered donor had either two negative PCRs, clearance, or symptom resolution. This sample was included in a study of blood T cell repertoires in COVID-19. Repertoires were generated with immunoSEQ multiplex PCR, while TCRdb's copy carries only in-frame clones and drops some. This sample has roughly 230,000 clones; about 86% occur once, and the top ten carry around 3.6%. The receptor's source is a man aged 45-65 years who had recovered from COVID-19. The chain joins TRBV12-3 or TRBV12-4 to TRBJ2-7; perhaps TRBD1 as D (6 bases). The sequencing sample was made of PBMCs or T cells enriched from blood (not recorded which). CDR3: CASRSQGYEQYF. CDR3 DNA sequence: TGTGCCAGCAGATCACAGGGCTACGAGCAGTACTTC.